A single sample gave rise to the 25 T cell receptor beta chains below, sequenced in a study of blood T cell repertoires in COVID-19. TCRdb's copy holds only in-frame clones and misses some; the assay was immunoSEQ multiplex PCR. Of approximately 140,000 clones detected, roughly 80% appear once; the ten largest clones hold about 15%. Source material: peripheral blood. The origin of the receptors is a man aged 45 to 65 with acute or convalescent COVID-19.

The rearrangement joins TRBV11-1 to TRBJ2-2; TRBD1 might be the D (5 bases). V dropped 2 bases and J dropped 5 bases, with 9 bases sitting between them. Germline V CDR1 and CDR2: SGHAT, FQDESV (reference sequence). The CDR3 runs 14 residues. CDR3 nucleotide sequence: TGTGCCAGCAGCTTAATACGACAGACCGGGGAGCTGTTTTTT. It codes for CASSLIRQTGELFF.

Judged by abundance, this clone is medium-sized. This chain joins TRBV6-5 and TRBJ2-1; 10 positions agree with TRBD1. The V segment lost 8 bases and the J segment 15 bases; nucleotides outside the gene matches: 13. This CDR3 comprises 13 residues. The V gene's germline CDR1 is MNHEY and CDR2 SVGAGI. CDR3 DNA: TGTGCCAGCGCCTTCGACAGGGGGCGAGGACGGTTCTTC. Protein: CASAFDRGRGRFF.

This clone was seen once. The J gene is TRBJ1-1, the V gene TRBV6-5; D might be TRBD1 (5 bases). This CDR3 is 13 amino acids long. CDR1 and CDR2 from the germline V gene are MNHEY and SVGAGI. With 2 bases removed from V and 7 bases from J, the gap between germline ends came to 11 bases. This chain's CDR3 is CASSYAGVDEAFF. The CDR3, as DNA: TGTGCCAGCAGTTACGCGGGGGTCGATGAAGCTTTCTTT.

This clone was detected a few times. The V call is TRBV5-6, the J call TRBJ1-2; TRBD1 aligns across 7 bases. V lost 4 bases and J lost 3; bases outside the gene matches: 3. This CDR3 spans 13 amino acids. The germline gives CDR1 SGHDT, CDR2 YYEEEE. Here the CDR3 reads CASSPGQDYGYTF. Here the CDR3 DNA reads TGTGCCAGCAGCCCTGGACAGGACTATGGCTACACCTTC.

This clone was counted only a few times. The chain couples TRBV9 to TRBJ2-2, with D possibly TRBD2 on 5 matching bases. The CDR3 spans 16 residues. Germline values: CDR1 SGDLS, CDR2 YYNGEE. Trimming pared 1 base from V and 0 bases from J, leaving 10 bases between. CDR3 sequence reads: CASSVTDLSNTGELFF. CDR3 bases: TGTGCCAGCAGCGTAACGGACTTGTCGAACACCGGGGAGCTGTTTTTT. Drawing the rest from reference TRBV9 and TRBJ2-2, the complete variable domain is DSGVTQTPKHLITATGQRVTLRCSPRSGDLSVYWYQQSLDQGLQFLIQYYNGEERAKGNILERFSAQQFPDLHSELNLSSLELGDSALYFCASSVTDLSNTGELFFGEGSRLTVL.

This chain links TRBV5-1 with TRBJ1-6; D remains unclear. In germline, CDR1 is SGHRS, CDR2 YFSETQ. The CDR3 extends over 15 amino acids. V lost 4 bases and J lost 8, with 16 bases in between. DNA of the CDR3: TGCGCCAGCAGCCCAAGTCAGAGGTCAGATTCACCCCTCCACTTT. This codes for CASSPSQRSDSPLHF.

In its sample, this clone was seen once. The CDR3 region has the DNA TGTGCCAGCAGCCTAGGTCGGGGGGCGCAAAACTATGGCTACACCTTC. Amino acids: CASSLGRGAQNYGYTF. The V call is TRBV4-2, the J call TRBJ1-2, with a possible D match to TRBD1 (6 bases). CDR3 length equals 16 residues. Deletions cut 4 bases from V and 2 bases from J, with 17 bases between. Germline V gene data show CDR1 as LGHNA and CDR2 as YNFKEQ.

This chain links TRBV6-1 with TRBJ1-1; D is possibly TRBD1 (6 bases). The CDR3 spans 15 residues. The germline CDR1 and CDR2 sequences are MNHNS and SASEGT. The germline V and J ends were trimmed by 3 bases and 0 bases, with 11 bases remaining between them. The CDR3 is CASSENRAVNTEAFF. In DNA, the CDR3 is TGTGCCAGCAGTGAGAACAGGGCGGTGAACACTGAAGCTTTCTTT.

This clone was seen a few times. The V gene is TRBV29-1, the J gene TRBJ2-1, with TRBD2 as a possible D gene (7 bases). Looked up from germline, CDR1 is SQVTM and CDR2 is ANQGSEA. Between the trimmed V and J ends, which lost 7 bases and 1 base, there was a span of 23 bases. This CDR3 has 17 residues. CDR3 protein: CSARSSGQPGSYNEQFF. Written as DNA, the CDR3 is TGCAGCGCCCGATCTAGCGGACAGCCCGGATCCTACAATGAGCAGTTCTTC.

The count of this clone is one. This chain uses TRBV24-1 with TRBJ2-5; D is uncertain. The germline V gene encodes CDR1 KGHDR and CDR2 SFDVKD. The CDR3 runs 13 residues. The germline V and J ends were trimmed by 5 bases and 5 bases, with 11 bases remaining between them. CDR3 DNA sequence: TGTGCCACCAGTGCTAGTCCCGGGGAGACCCAGTACTTC. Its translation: CATSASPGETQYF.

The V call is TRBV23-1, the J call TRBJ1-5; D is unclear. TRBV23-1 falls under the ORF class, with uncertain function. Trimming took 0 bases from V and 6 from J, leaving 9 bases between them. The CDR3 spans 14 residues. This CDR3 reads CASSQSAWSQPQHF. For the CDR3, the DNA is TGCGCCAGCAGTCAATCGGCATGGAGTCAGCCCCAGCATTTT.

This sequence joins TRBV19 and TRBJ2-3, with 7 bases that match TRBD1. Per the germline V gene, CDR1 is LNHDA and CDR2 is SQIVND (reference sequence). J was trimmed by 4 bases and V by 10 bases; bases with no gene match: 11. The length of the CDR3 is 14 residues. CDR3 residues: CATGSTGSPDTQYF. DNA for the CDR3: TGTGCCACTGGATCGACAGGGAGCCCAGATACGCAGTATTTT.

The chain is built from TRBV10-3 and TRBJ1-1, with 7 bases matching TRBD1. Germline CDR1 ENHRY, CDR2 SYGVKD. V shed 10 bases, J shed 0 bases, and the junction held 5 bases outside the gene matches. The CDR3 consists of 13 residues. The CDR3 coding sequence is TGTGCCAGTCGACAGGGCTTGAACACTGAAGCTTTCTTT. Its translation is CASRQGLNTEAFF.

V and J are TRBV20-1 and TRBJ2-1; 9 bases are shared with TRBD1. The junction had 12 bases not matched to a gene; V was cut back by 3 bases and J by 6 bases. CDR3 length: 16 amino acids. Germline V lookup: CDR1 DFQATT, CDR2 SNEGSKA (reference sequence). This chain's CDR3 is CSASLAGTGKGNEQFF. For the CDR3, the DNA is TGCAGTGCTAGTCTTGCCGGGACAGGGAAGGGCAATGAGCAGTTCTTC.

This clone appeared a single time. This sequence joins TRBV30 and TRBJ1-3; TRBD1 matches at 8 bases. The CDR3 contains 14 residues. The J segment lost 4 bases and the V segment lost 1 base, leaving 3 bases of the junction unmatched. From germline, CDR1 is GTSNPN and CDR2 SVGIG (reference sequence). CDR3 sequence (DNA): TGTGCCTGGAGTGAGACAGGGGCCGGAAACACCATATATTTT. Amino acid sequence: CAWSETGAGNTIYF.

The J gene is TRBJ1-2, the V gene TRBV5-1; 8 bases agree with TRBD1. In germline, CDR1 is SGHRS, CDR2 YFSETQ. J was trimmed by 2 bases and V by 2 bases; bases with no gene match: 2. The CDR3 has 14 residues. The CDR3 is CASSLGQGNYGYTF. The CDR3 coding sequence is TGCGCCAGCAGCTTAGGACAGGGCAACTATGGCTACACCTTC. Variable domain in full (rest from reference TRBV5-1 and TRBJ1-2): KAGVTQTPRYLIKTRGQQVTLSCSPISGHRSVSWYQQTPGQGLQFLFEYFSETQRNKGNFPGRFSGRQFSNSRSEMNVSTLELGDSALYLCASSLGQGNYGYTFGSGTRLTVV.

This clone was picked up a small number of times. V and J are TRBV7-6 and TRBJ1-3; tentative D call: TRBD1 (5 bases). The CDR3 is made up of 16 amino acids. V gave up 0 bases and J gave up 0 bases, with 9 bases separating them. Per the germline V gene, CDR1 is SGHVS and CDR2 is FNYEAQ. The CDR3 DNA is TGTGCCAGCAGCTTAGCCCAGGGCCGCTCTGGAAACACCATATATTTT. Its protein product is CASSLAQGRSGNTIYF.

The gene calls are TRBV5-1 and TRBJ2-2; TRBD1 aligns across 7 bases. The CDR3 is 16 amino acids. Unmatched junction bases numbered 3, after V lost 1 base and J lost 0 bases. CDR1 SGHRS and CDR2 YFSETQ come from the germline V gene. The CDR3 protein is CASSLTGASNTGELFF. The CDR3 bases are TGCGCCAGCAGCTTGACAGGGGCTTCGAACACCGGGGAGCTGTTTTTT.

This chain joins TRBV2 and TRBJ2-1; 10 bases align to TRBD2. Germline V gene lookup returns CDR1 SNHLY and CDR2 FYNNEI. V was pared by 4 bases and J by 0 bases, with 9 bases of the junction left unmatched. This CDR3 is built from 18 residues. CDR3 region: CASSVSGGAFHSYNEQFF. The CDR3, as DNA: TGTGCCAGCAGTGTGAGCGGGGGGGCCTTCCACTCCTACAATGAGCAGTTCTTC.

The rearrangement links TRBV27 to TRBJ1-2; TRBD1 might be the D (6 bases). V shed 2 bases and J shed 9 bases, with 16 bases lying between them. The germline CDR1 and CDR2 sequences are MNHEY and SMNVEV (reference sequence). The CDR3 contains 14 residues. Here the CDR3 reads CASSLEGGILRYTF. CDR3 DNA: TGTGCCAGCAGTTTAGAAGGGGGAATATTACGCTACACCTTC.

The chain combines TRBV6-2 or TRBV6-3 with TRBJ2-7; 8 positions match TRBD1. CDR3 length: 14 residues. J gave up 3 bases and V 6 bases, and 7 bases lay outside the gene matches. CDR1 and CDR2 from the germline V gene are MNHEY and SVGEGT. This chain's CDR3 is CASSLTGGGYEQYV. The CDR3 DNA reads TGTGCCAGCAGCCTAACAGGGGGTGGCTACGAGCAGTACGTC.

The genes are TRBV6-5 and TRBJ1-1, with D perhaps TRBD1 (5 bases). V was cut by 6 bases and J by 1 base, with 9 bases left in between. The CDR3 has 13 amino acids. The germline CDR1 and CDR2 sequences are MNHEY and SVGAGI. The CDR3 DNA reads TGTGCCAGCAGGTATACAGGGAACACTGAAGCTTTCTTT. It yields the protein CASRYTGNTEAFF.

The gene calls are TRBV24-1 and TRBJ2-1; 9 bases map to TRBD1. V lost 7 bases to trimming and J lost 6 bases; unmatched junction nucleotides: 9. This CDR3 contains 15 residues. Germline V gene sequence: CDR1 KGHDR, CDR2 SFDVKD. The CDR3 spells CATRDGQGRRNEQFF. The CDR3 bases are TGTGCCACCAGGGACGGACAGGGGCGTCGCAATGAGCAGTTCTTC.

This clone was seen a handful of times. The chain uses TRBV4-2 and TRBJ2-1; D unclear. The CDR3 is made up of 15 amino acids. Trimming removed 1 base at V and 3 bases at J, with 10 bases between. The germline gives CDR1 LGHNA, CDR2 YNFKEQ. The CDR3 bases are TGTGCCAGCAGCCAAGTAATAGCAAGCTACAATGAGCAGTTCTTC. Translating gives CASSQVIASYNEQFF.

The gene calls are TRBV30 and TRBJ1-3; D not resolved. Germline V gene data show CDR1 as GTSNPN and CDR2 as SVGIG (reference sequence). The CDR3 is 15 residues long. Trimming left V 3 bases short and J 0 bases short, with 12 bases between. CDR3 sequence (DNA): TGTGCCTGGAGAGCCCCCACCCTCTCTGGAAACACCATATATTTT. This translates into CAWRAPTLSGNTIYF.